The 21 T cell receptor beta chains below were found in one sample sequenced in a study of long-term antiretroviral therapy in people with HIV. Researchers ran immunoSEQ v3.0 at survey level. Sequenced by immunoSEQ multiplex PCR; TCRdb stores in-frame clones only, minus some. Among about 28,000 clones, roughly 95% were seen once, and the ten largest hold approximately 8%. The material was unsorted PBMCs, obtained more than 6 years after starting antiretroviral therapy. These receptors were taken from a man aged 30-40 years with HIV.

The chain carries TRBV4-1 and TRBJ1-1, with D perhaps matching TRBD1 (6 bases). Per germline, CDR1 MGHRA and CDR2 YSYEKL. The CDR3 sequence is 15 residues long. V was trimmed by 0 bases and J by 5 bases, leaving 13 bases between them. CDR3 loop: CASSQEGAGRTEAFF. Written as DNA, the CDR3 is TGCGCCAGCAGCCAAGAGGGGGCCGGTAGGACTGAAGCTTTCTTT.

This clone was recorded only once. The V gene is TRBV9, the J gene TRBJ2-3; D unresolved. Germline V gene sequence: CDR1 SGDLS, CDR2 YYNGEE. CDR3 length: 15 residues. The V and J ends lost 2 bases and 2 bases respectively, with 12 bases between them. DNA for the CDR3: TGTGCCAGCAGCGTTACCGGGTCCGCCACAGATACGCAGTATTTT. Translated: CASSVTGSATDTQYF.

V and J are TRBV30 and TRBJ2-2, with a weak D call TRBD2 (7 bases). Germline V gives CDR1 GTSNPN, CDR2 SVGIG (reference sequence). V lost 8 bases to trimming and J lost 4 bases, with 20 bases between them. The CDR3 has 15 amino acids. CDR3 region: CASSLRGAGTGELFF. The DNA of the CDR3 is TGTGCCAGTTCACTTCGGGGGGCGGGCACCGGGGAGCTGTTTTTT.

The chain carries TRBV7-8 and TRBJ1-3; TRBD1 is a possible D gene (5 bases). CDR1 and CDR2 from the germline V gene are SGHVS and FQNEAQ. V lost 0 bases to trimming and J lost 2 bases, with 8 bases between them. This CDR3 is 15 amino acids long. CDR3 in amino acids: CASSLARGTGNTIYF. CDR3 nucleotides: TGTGCCAGCAGCTTAGCGAGGGGAACTGGAAACACCATATATTTT.

The CDR3 DNA reads as TGTGCCAGCAGTTACAGTGCGGTCTCCTACGAGCAGTACTTC. This gives the protein CASSYSAVSYEQYF. The J gene is TRBJ2-7, the V gene TRBV6-6; no clear D. CDR3 size: 14 residues. The V end was cut by 2 bases, the J end by 0 bases, with 8 bases between. Germline loops: CDR1 MNHNY, CDR2 SVGAGI (reference sequence).

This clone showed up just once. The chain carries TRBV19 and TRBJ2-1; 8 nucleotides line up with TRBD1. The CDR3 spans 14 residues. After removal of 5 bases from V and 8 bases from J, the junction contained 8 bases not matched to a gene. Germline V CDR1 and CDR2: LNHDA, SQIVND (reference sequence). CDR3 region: CASSWGQEVDEQFF. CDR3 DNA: TGTGCCAGTAGTTGGGGACAGGAGGTAGATGAGCAGTTCTTC. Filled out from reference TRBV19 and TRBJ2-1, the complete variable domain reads DGGITQSPKYLFRKEGQNVTLSCEQNLNHDAMYWYRQDPGQGLRLIYYSQIVNDFQKGDIAEGYSVSREKKESFPLTVTSAQKNPTAFYLCASSWGQEVDEQFFGPGTRLTVL.

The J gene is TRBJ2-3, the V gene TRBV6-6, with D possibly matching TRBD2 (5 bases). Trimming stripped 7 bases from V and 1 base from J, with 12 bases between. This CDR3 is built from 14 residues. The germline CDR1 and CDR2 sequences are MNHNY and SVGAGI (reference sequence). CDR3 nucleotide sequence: TGTGCCAGCACCTCGACCGGGGGCACAGATACGCAGTATTTT. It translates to CASTSTGGTDTQYF.

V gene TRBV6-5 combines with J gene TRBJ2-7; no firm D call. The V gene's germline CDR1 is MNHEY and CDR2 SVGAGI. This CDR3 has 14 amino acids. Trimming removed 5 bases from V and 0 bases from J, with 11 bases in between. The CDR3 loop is CASSEYGISYEQYF. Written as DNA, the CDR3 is TGTGCCAGCAGTGAATATGGGATCTCCTACGAGCAGTACTTC.

DNA for the CDR3: TGCGCCAGCAGCCAAGGAGGGAGGGCGGGAGAGACCCAGTACTTC. Translation gives CASSQGGRAGETQYF. This chain joins TRBV4-3 and TRBJ2-5, with TRBD2 identical over 7 bases. Germline V gives CDR1 LGHNA, CDR2 YSLEER. The CDR3 runs to 15 residues. Trimming at V came to 1 base and at J to 4 bases, leaving 6 bases not matched to a gene.

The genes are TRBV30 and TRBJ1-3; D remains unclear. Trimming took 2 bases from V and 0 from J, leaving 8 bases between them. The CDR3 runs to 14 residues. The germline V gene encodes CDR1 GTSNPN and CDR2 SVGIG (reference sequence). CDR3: CAWSSTRSGNTIYF. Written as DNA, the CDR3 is TGTGCCTGGAGTTCCACTCGCTCTGGAAACACCATATATTTT.

For the CDR3, the DNA is TGTGCCAGCAGTGGCGGTTATAATCAGCCCCAGCATTTT. Protein product: CASSGGYNQPQHF. The V and J genes are TRBV2 and TRBJ1-5; D unresolved. The CDR3 contains 13 residues. V was shortened by 4 bases and J by 4 bases, with 8 bases between the two germline ends. Germline CDR1 is SNHLY and CDR2 is FYNNEI.

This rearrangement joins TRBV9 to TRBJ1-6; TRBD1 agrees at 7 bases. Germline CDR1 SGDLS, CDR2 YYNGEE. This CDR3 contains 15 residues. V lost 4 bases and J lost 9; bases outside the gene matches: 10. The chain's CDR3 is CASSTSTGYASPLHF. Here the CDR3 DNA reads TGTGCCAGCAGCACCTCGACAGGGTATGCTTCACCCCTCCACTTT. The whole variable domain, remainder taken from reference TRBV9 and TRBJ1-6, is DSGVTQTPKHLITATGQRVTLRCSPRSGDLSVYWYQQSLDQGLQFLIQYYNGEERAKGNILERFSAQQFPDLHSELNLSSLELGDSALYFCASSTSTGYASPLHFGNGTRLTVT.

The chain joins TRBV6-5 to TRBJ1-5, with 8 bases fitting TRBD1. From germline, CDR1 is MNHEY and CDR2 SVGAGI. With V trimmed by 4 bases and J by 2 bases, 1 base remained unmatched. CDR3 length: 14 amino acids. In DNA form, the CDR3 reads TGTGCCAGCAGTTCGGACAGGGGCAATCAGCCCCAGCATTTT. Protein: CASSSDRGNQPQHF.

In DNA, the CDR3 is TGTGCCAGCAGCTTAGTCCGAGAGACCCAGTACTTC. It codes for CASSLVRETQYF. V gene TRBV7-2 combines with J gene TRBJ2-5; D remains unclear. The V end lost 1 base, the J end lost 4 bases, and 4 bases lay between the germline ends. The CDR3 length is 12 residues. The germline CDR1 and CDR2 sequences are SGHTA and FQGNSA.

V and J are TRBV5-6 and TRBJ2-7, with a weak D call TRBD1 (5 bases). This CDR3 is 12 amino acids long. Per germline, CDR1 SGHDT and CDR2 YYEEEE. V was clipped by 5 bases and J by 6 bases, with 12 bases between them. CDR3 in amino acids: CASRRKRGEQYF. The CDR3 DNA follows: TGTGCCAGCAGAAGAAAAAGGGGCGAGCAGTACTTC.

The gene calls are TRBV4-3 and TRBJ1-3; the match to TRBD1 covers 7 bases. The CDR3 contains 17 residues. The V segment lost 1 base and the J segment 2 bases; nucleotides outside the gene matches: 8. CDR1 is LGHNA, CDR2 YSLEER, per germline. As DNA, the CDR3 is TGCGCCAGCAGCCAAGTAACTCAACAGGGGCCTGGAAACACCATATATTTT. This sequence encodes CASSQVTQQGPGNTIYF.

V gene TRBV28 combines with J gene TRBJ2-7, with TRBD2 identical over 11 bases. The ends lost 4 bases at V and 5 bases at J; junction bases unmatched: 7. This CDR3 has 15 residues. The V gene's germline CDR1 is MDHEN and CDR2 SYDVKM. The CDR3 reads CASSSRLAGSNEQYF. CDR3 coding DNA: TGTGCCAGCAGTTCGAGACTAGCGGGAAGCAACGAGCAGTACTTC.

The CDR3, as DNA: TGTGCCAGCAGTTTGTCAGGGGATCCCTCCTATGGCTACACCTTC. Amino acids: CASSLSGDPSYGYTF. The V and J genes are TRBV27 and TRBJ1-2; perhaps TRBD1 as D (6 bases). Germline V lookup: CDR1 MNHEY, CDR2 SMNVEV (reference sequence). CDR3 size: 15 residues. Trimming left V 3 bases short and J 4 bases short, with 15 bases between.

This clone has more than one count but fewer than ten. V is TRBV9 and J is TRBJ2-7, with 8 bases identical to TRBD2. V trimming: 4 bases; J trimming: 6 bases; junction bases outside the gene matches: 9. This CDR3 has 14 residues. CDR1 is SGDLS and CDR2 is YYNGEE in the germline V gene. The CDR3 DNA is TGTGCCAGCAGCCCACGACTAGCGTTTTTCGAGCAGTACTTC. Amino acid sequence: CASSPRLAFFEQYF.

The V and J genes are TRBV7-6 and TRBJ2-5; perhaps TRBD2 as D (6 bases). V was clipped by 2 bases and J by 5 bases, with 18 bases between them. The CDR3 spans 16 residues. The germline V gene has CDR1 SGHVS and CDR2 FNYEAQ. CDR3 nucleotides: TGTGCCAGCAGCTTAAGCGGGCCCGGAAGCTTGGAGACCCAGTACTTC. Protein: CASSLSGPGSLETQYF.

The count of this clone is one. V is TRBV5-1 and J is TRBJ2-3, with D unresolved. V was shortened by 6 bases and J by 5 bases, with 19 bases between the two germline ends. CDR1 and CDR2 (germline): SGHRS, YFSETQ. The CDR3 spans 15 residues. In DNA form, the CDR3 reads TGCGCCAGCACAATTCTCAACACCCGAGGAGATACGCAGTATTTT. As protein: CASTILNTRGDTQYF.